One T cell receptor (delta chain) is described in this entry. One junction end disagrees with the germline gene, perhaps due to a read error. The data were taken from a study of gamma-delta T cells after stem cell transplantation. TCRdb re-processed the RT-PCR reads via CATT. Here the sample spans 11,000 or so delta-chain clones, about 38% being singletons. Per germline, CDR1 GEAIGNYY and CDR2 EKD. This CDR3 comprises 15 residues. This TCR derives from a human donor. It is not recorded whose cells these are; they may come from a transplant donor. Material for sequencing was gamma-delta T cells. The chain carries TRDV2 and TRDJ2; 13 nucleotides line up with TRDD3. In DNA form, the CDR3 reads TGTGCCTGTGACACACTGGGGGATACGACAGCAAAACTCTTCTTT. Its protein product is CACDTLGDTTAKLFF.